The sequence of this T cell receptor beta chain was determined in a study of post-analysis software for immune sequencing data (dated by TCRdb to between 2014 and 2017). Some background on the complete study: Relapsing-remitting, secondary progressive and progressive-relapsing multiple sclerosis were recorded as disease courses, and subtype annotation was lacking for some patients. A subset of samples was prepared in parallel using single-end sample barcoding, then pooled and co-amplified after Illumina adapter ligation. The patient repertoires were set against 10 or so previously published healthy control repertoires from donors whose ages ranged from roughly 6 to 25 years. Study-wide conclusions, independent of this receptor: Significantly higher frequencies in patients than in controls were found for five TRBV segments, including TRBV5-6, TRBV5-1 and TRBV20-1. Strong co-clustering of samples prepared in the same batch was shown by direct clustering with F measure, prompting a batch-effect correction. The multiple sclerosis patient group was slightly younger than the control group. Compared with controls, multiple sclerosis patients had significantly lower normalized Chao1 diversity, a finding suggesting substantial peripheral T-cell clonal expansion.

Library construction relied on PCR. Sequenced on an Illumina HiSeq 2500. To reduce PCR and sequencing biases, unique molecular identifiers were built into the TCR beta cDNA libraries. Per 1 to 10 million input T cells, 500,000 or so cDNA molecules were obtained, such that each molecule approximated one T cell. The patient libraries were prepared and sequenced using the same protocol as the earlier healthy control dataset. Samples belonging to the same batch were prepared together, multiplexed and sequenced on a shared HiSeq lane. The authors' analysis ran thus. Raw barcoded reads were processed with MIGEC, discarding single-read molecular identifier groups before consensus assembly and CDR3 extraction. VDJtools was used for post-analysis of the clonotype tables, with diversity normalized by down-sampling every dataset to the smallest sample size. Repertoire overlap clustering matched CDR3 amino acid but not nucleotide sequences to correct batch-related cross-sample contamination. TCRdb took the public reads, trimmed them with fastp at Q25, ran MiXCR for clone calling and kept in-frame beta chains. Here each entry gathers all rows of one CDR3 protein and keeps the most common genes and DNA. None of the V and J calls come from the authors' own analysis; TCRdb made them. This sample lists 550,000 to 700,000 distinct CDR3 sequences; roughly 40% were detected once. Clones ranked in the top ten supply 1.5% to 2% of the sample.

To demonstrate the VDJtools post-analysis software, the study profiled TCR beta repertoires from the peripheral blood of 10 to 15 young patients with multiple sclerosis. The patients with multiple sclerosis were children and adolescents between about 6 and 17 years of age. V has 1 base trimmed and J has 7 bases trimmed; junction bases matching no gene number 11. Reading the germline V gene gives CDR1 MGHRA and CDR2 YSYEKL. Taken from cysteine to phenylalanine, the CDR3 has 16 residues. CDR3 DNA is the only sequence kept; it has 48 bases, read in frame from the first base. In regard to this clonotype: Its antigen is still unknown. Nothing much larger sits one base from this clone, and base qualities are not available.

The receptor was isolated from a girl aged 10 to 17 with multiple sclerosis. Sequences were obtained from blood. Recombination linked TRBV4-1 to TRBJ1-2, with 8 middle bases fitting TRBD1. In nucleotide form, the sequence is TGCGCCAGCAGCCAAGGGAAAGGAGGACAGGGTGGTGGCTACACCTTC. Its product reads: CASSQGKGGQGGGYTF.